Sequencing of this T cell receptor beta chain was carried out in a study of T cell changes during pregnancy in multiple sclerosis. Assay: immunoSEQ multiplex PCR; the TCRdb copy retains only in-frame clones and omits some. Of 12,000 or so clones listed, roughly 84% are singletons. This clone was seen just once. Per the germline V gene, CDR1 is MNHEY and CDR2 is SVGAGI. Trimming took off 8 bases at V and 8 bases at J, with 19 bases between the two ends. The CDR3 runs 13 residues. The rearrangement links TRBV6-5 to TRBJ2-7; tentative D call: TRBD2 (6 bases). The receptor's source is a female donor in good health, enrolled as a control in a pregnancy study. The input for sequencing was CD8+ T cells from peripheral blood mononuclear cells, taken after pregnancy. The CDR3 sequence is CASGSSDRGKQYF. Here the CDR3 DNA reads TGTGCCAGCGGATCTAGCGACCGGGGGAAGCAGTACTTC.